In its sample, the clone carrying this TCR beta chain was seen a few times. As yet, its antigen is unknown. The second PCR ran about 7 to 12 cycles with a sample-barcoded 5' primer and J-beta primers. TCRdb re-called the 5' RACE reads with MiXCR, one entry per CDR3 protein. The table includes 1,500,000 or so distinct CDR3 sequences, 59% detected once. The sample comes from a study of blood T cells in healthy people across ages. Study information: There was about one barcoded beta molecule captured by template switching per two T cells.

Study outcomes and limitations: When set beside aged donors, long-lived donors presented more naive CD4+ cells and higher diversity. Measured against age, TCR beta diversity per million T cells decreased in a roughly linear manner.

Germline CDR1 and CDR2: LGHNA and YNFKEQ. V lost 4 bases to trimming and J lost 10 bases; unmatched junction nucleotides: 18. The CDR3 runs to 18 residues. Input material: blood. The chain uses TRBV4-2 and TRBJ2-1; 11 bases line up with TRBD2. This receptor was obtained from a man aged 18 to 30 in good health. The CDR3 DNA reads as TGTGCCAGCAGCCCCGGGGCAGTCGTAGCGGGGGGGCTGGGAGAGCAGTTCTTC. Its translation: CASSPGAVVAGGLGEQFF.